The 15 T cell receptor beta chains given below trace back to one sample, sequenced in a study of control samples from healthy donors and cancer patients. The data were produced by immunoSEQ multiplex PCR, yet TCRdb's version contains in-frame clones alone and is incomplete. This sample has almost 90,000 clones, with approximately 87% found just once. Source material: blood. These receptors were taken from a woman in her thirties or forties in good health.

The rearrangement uses TRBV6-2 or TRBV6-3 and TRBJ2-3, with TRBD2 identical over 10 bases. The CDR3 has 16 amino acids. Germline CDR1 reads MNHEY; CDR2 reads SVGEGT. The trim removed 5 bases at V and 5 bases at J, leaving 10 bases unmatched. DNA of the CDR3: TGTGCCAGCAGTCGTCCCCTAGCGGGGGTCGAAGATACGCAGTATTTT. This encodes CASSRPLAGVEDTQYF.

The rearrangement links TRBV7-8 to TRBJ2-1, with D hard to call. The germline gives CDR1 SGHVS, CDR2 FQNEAQ. CDR3 size: 15 residues. The V gene lost 3 bases and the J gene lost 6 bases, with 15 bases spanning the gap. This chain's CDR3 is CASSLGSGLVNEQFF. The CDR3 bases are TGTGCCAGCAGCTTGGGATCCGGGCTTGTCAATGAGCAGTTCTTC.

V gene TRBV2 combines with J gene TRBJ1-2, with 8 bases identical to TRBD1. Germline trimming cut 8 bases from V and 2 bases from J; bases unmatched to any gene: 10. Per germline, CDR1 SNHLY and CDR2 FYNNEI. This CDR3 comprises 15 residues. CDR3 residues: CASRGTGQGNYGYTF. The DNA for the CDR3 is TGTGCCAGCCGGGGGACCGGACAGGGAAACTATGGCTACACCTTC. Full variable domain (outside the CDR3, taken from reference TRBV2 and TRBJ1-2): EPEVTQTPSHQVTQMGQEVILRCVPISNHLYFYWYRQILGQKVEFLVSFYNNEISEKSEIFDDQFSVERPDGSNFTLKIRSTKLEDSAMYFCASRGTGQGNYGYTFGSGTRLTVV.

The chain employs TRBV24-1 and TRBJ2-5, with 8 bases that match TRBD1. The CDR3 covers 15 residues. V dropped 4 bases and J dropped 6; count of bases not matched to a gene: 9. CDR1 and CDR2 from the germline V gene are KGHDR and SFDVKD. The CDR3 region has the DNA TGTGCCACCAGTGAGGGAAGGACAGGGAGAAAGACCCAGTACTTC. Protein sequence: CATSEGRTGRKTQYF.

V and J are TRBV19 and TRBJ1-4; D not resolved. In germline, CDR1 is LNHDA, CDR2 SQIVND (reference sequence). The CDR3 runs 15 residues. V was cut by 5 bases and J by 5 bases, with 15 bases left in between. CDR3 sequence reads: CASSPRREINEKLFF. The CDR3 DNA sequence: TGTGCCAGTAGTCCGCGGAGGGAAATAAATGAAAAACTGTTTTTT.

The chain links TRBV7-2 to TRBJ2-7; D is perhaps TRBD2 (6 bases). Trimming stripped 5 bases from V and 7 bases from J, with 18 bases between. Looked up from germline, CDR1 is SGHTA and CDR2 is FQGNSA. This CDR3 comprises 14 residues. The CDR3 reads CASSARLDLVEQYF. The CDR3 nucleotides read TGTGCCAGCAGCGCCAGACTAGATTTGGTTGAGCAGTACTTC. Combining the CDR3 with reference TRBV7-2 and TRBJ2-7 gives the whole variable domain GAGVSQSPSNKVTEKGKDVELRCDPISGHTALYWYRQSLGQGLEFLIYFQGNSAPDKSGLPSDRFSAERTGGSVSTLTIQRTQQEDSAVYLCASSARLDLVEQYFGPGTRLTVT.

The rearrangement joins TRBV6-5 to TRBJ2-1, with D possibly being TRBD2 (5 bases). Germline V lookup: CDR1 MNHEY, CDR2 SVGAGI. With 4 bases removed from V and 4 bases from J, the gap between germline ends came to 17 bases. CDR3 length: 16 residues. Here the CDR3 reads CASSSRTTGRYNEQFF. Written as DNA, the CDR3 is TGTGCCAGCAGTTCCCGGACCACGGGAAGATACAATGAGCAGTTCTTC.

V gene TRBV20-1 combines with J gene TRBJ1-3; the D is unclear. Germline V gene lookup returns CDR1 DFQATT and CDR2 SNEGSKA (reference sequence). CDR3 length equals 11 residues. The V end was cut by 7 bases, the J end by 0 bases, with 4 bases between. Here the CDR3 DNA reads TGCAGTGTCTACTCTGGAAACACCATATATTTT. Translating it yields CSVYSGNTIYF.

The chain couples TRBV5-1 to TRBJ1-1; unclear D gene. The germline gives CDR1 SGHRS, CDR2 YFSETQ. Between the trimmed V and J ends, which lost 0 bases and 1 base, there was a span of 7 bases. The CDR3 contains 14 residues. The CDR3: CASSLDHSNTEAFF. As DNA, the CDR3 is TGCGCCAGCAGCTTGGACCACTCGAACACTGAAGCTTTCTTT.

The chain has TRBV10-2 and TRBJ1-5; D is undetermined. The CDR3 contains 16 residues. V was shortened by 2 bases and J by 0 bases, with 11 bases between the two germline ends. Germline CDR1 is WSHSY and CDR2 is SAAADI. The CDR3 loop reads CASSEDVRNSNQPQHF. The CDR3 coding sequence is TGCGCCAGCAGTGAGGACGTAAGGAATAGCAATCAGCCCCAGCATTTT.

The chain carries TRBV4-3 and TRBJ2-2; unclear D gene. This CDR3 has 15 amino acids. V gave up 1 base and J gave up 6 bases, with 12 bases separating them. Germline loops: CDR1 LGHNA, CDR2 YSLEER. The CDR3 sequence: CASSQGLGRAGELFF. For the CDR3, the DNA is TGCGCCAGCAGCCAAGGGTTGGGCCGTGCCGGGGAGCTGTTTTTT.

This rearrangement joins TRBV29-1 to TRBJ1-3, with 8 nucleotides matching TRBD1. Germline V gene lookup returns CDR1 SQVTM and CDR2 ANQGSEA. CDR3 size: 12 residues. The CDR3 is CSGQGGGNTIYF. The CDR3 DNA reads TGCAGTGGACAGGGCGGCGGAAACACCATATATTTT.

This chain links TRBV5-1 with TRBJ1-2; 8 bases match TRBD1. The CDR3 runs to 15 residues. With 5 bases clipped from V and 5 bases from J, the junction kept 11 bases outside the gene matches. Per the germline V gene, CDR1 is SGHRS and CDR2 is YFSETQ. CDR3 protein: CASSPGGASVYGYTF. CDR3 DNA sequence: TGCGCCAGCAGTCCAGGGGGCGCATCAGTATATGGCTACACCTTC.

This clone was seen more than once but under ten times. The chain carries TRBV10-3 and TRBJ1-2; TRBD1 aligns across 11 bases. CDR3 length: 14 amino acids. With V trimmed by 7 bases and J by 8 bases, 9 bases remained unmatched. Germline loops: CDR1 ENHRY, CDR2 SYGVKD. The CDR3 loop is CAITGQGAFEGYTF. In DNA form, the CDR3 reads TGTGCCATCACAGGACAGGGGGCGTTTGAAGGCTACACCTTC.

This chain uses TRBV4-2 with TRBJ2-7; D perhaps matches TRBD2 (5 bases). V lost 2 bases and J lost 4, with 15 bases in between. Germline CDR1 is LGHNA and CDR2 is YNFKEQ. The CDR3 spans 15 residues. CDR3 sequence: CASSQTRADRYEQYF. CDR3 nucleotides: TGTGCCAGCAGCCAAACTAGGGCTGATCGTTACGAGCAGTACTTC.